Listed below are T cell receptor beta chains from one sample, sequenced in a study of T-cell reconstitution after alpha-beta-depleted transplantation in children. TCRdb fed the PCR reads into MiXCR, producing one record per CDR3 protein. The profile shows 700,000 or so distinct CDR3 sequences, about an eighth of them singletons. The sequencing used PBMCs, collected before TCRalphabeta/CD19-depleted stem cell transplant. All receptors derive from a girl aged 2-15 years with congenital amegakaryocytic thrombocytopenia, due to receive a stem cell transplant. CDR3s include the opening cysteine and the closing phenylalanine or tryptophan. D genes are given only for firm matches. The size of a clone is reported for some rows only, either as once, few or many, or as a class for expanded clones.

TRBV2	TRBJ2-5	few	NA	TGTGCCAGCAGTGACATGTTGAAAGAGACCCAGTACTTC	CASSDMLKETQYF
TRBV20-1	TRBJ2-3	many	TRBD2	TGCAGTGCTAGAGGTGTGGCTAGCGGGAGCTCCACGCAGTATTTT	CSARGVASGSSTQYF
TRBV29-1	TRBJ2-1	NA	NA	TGCAGCGGGGTAGCGGACACCTACAATGAGCAGTTCTTC	CSGVADTYNEQFF
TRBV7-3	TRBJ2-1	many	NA	TGTGCCAGCAGCTTAATTGGAGGGGACTTCAGAGTAAGCTCCTACAATGAGCAGTTCTTC	CASSLIGGDFRVSSYNEQFF
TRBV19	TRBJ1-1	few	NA	TGTGCCAGTGGGGACGGGAACACTGAAGCTTTCTTT	CASGDGNTEAFF
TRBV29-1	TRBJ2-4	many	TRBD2	TGCAGCGTTGGGCTAGCGGGAGACAACATTCAGTACTTC	CSVGLAGDNIQYF
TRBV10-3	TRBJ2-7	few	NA	TGTGCCATCAGTGAAGATGGATACGAGCAGTACTTC	CAISEDGYEQYF
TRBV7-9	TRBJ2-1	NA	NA	TGTGCCAGCAGCTCGGCCGGGACAAAGTTCTACAATGAGCAGTTCTTC	CASSSAGTKFYNEQFF
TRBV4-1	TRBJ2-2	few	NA	TGCGCCAGCAGCCACTCGCGGTCCAGGGGCATATACACCGGGGAGCTGTTTTTT	CASSHSRSRGIYTGELFF
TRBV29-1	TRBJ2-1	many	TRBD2	TGCAGCGTTGGGGGACGACTAGCGGTAGACAATGAGCAGTTCTTC	CSVGGRLAVDNEQFF
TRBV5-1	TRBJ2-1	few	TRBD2	TGCGCCAGCAGTTGGTCCCTCCAGACTAGCGGGAGGAAGGCCTACAATGAGCAGTTCTTC	CASSWSLQTSGRKAYNEQFF
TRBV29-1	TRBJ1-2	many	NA	TGCAGCGTTGTTCCCCCCGAGCGCTATGGCTACACCTTC	CSVVPPERYGYTF